The TCR delta chain described here comes from a study of gamma-delta T cells after stem cell transplantation. Regarding this clone: This clone may be a read error of a much larger clone one base away.

The CDR3 consists of 22 residues. Germline V gives CDR1 GEAIGNYY, CDR2 EKD. Trimming removed 3 bases from V and 0 bases from J; junction bases left unmatched: 16. TCRdb made new clone calls on the RT-PCR reads using CATT. The sample has 2,800 or so delta-chain clones, 3.5% to 4.5% seen once. The sequence was collected from a human donor. It is not recorded whose cells these are; they may come from a transplant donor. This chain connects TRDV2 to TRDJ3; 10 nucleotides line up with TRDD3. Material: gamma-delta T cells. CDR3 DNA sequence: TGTGCCTGTGACGCCGGGGGATACGGCCAGGGGCCTAGCTCCTGGGACACCCGACAGATGTTTTTC. Its protein product is CACDAGGYGQGPSSWDTRQMFF.